Listed here is a single T cell receptor (beta chain). Its antigen is currently unknown. An input of roughly 0.45 to 1 ug of RNA was subjected to reverse transcription using random hexamers. Using its own MiXCR run on the immunoSEQ multiplex PCR reads, TCRdb lists one record per CDR3 protein. The repertoire holds tens of thousands of distinct CDR3 sequences, 85% to 95% seen once, with about 0.28% in the top ten. The sample belongs to a study of CD8 T cells in Susac syndrome. Study-wide results and limits: Clonal expansion was not observed in the Susac syndrome CD4+ T cell repertoires.

The CDR3 runs to 12 residues. The germline CDR1 and CDR2 sequences are GTSNPN and SVGIG (reference sequence). Trimming left V 2 bases short and J 2 bases short, with 1 base between. This TCR came from a human donor with Susac syndrome. The sequenced sample was CD4+ T cells from PBMCs. The chain combines TRBV30 with TRBJ2-6; the D is unclear. The CDR3 protein is CAWSTGANVLTF. In nucleotides, the CDR3 is TGTGCCTGGAGTACTGGGGCCAACGTCCTGACTTTC.